Reported below is one TCR beta chain. This clone has only a few counts. Its antigen is unknown. No clone much larger than this one lies a single base away; base qualities are absent. A single peripheral blood draw of 95 to 150 mL on average was collected from each donor into heparinised tubes. Using a panel that included CD45RO, CCR7, CD25, CD127, CD95 and CD27, naive, central memory, regulatory and stem cell-like memory CD4+ T cells were sorted on a BD FACSAria II. Purity was above 95% for every sorted population. PBMCs were separated immediately by Lymphoprep density gradient centrifugation and were stained directly, without being cultured. So that batch effects would be minimized, each experiment stained and sorted samples in pairs, pairing one healthy donor with one patient. The High Capacity cDNA Reverse Transcription Kit was used to reverse transcribe all of the isolated RNA, meaning that expressed TCRB transcripts were what got sequenced. Deep immunoSEQ sequencing was applied to naive, central memory and regulatory T cell samples, giving an average of approximately 3.8 million total reads per sample. Sorted cells were lysed in RLT buffer, and RNA was extracted using DNase-treated RNeasy Micro or Mini kits according to cell number. To prevent cross-contamination, every cell subset was processed on its own, while patient and healthy donor samples were processed together. TCRB sequences were amplified from cDNA with the immunoSEQ multiplex PCR, producing 87-bp fragments spanning the CDR3 region. The amplicons were sequenced using the Illumina HiSeq platform. The authors' analysis ran thus. PCR bias was computationally corrected using synthetic template baselines, reads within Hamming distance 2 were collapsed, and singletons that could not be merged were discarded. Reads were aligned against IMGT to assign V, D and J genes, CDR3 length and insertions or deletions at six rearrangement sites. Within each subset, clonotype counts were normalized to sorted cell number, after which true diversity and Gini coefficients were computed with the tcR R package. The overlap coefficient, calculated on TCRB nucleotide sequences, was used to measure repertoire sharing. Out-of-frame TCRB sequences from naive cells were analyzed to stand in for the pre-selection repertoire. TCRdb obtained this table from immuneACCESS and retained in-frame rearrangements with V and J assigned. These tables miss some clones; where compared with another copy, unresolved V genes account for less than half of the shortfall, and the remainder is unexplained. From that table come the V and J calls and clone size; the DNA was used to work out D and trimming. The sample data list 330,000 or so clones, and 10% to 15% of these were observed just once. Clones ranked in the top ten supply 0.01% of the sample.

The record originates from a study of beta chain features in type 1 diabetes (dated by TCRdb to the late 2010s). Turning to the overall study: Mean age, gender distribution, total cell number and subset yield were not different between patients and healthy donors. A total of around 100 million sorted cells were examined across all samples, and RNA yield correlated strongly with the number of cells per subset. In the study, TCRB repertoires of sorted circulating CD4+ T cell subsets from recently diagnosed type 1 diabetes patients were compared with those of matched healthy donors. Whereas all 30 or so donors provided naive and central memory subsets, regulatory and stem cell-like memory subsets were isolated from just 8 patients and about eight healthy donors.

From its cysteine to its phenylalanine, the CDR3 spans 16 amino acids. The sequence is cut down to CDR3 DNA, 48 bases in frame from base 1. Per the germline V gene, MNHEY is the CDR1 and SVGAGI is the CDR2. Relative to germline, V is 2 bases shorter and J is 8 bases shorter, with 22 bases between their ends. The study at large found these results: The naive, central memory and regulatory TCRB repertoires appeared to resemble one another more closely among patients than among healthy donors. Type 1 diabetes patients showed a moderate but significant shortening of TCRB CDR3 length in all four CD4+ subsets. Shorter templates might have been favored by PCR, but patient and control samples were amplified and corrected together, so both groups would have been affected equally by any skew. Fewer insertions and more nucleotide deletions at VDJ recombination sites were observed in patients with type 1 diabetes, implying thymic rearrangement abnormalities. HLA sub-analyses involved small numbers of individuals, so any influence of HLA type on TCRB rearrangement remained unresolved. Because cDNA was sequenced instead of genomic DNA, highly expressing activated cells could be over-represented, though the groups showed no difference in activation or CD3 levels.

In this chain, TRBV6-5 is recombined with TRBJ2-7; TRBD2 is possibly the D segment (6 matching bases). Sample: naive CD4+ T cells from blood. The cell subset or site label for this specimen denotes: true naive CD4+ T cells. This sequence was found in a woman between 18 and 29 years old with type 1 diabetes. The nucleotide sequence reads as follows: TGTGCCAGCAGTTACACGGGAGAAAGGTCGAGCACTAAGCAGTACTTC. Its product reads: CASSYTGERSSTKQYF.